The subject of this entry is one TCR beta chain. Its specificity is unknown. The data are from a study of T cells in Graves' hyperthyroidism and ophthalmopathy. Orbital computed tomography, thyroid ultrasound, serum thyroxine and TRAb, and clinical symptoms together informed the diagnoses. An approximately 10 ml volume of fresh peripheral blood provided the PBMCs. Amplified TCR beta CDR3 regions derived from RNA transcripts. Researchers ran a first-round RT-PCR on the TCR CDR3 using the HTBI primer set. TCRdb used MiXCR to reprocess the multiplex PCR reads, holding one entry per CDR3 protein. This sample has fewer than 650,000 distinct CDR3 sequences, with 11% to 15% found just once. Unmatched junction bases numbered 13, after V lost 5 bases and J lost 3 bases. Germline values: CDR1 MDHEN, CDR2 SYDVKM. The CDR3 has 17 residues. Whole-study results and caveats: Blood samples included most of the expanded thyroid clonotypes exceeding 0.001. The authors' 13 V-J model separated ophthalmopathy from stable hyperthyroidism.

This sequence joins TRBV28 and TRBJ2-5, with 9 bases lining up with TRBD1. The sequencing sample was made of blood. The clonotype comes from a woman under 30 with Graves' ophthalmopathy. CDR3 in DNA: TGTGCCAGCAGTGCTAACCGGGACAGGGAATGGGAAGAGACCCAGTACTTC. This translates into CASSANRDREWEETQYF. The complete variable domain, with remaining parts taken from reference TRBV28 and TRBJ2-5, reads DVKVTQSSRYLVKRTGEKVFLECVQDMDHENMFWYRQDPGLGLRLIYFSYDVKMKEKGDIPEGYSVSREKKERFSLILESASTNQTSMYLCASSANRDREWEETQYFGPGTRLLVL.